One sample yielded the 26 T cell receptor beta chains listed below, sequenced in a study of cytomegalovirus exposure and HLA in healthy donors. With 60 Vbeta and 13 Jbeta primers, the PCR was carried out. Data came from immunoSEQ multiplex PCR; TCRdb stores just in-frame clones and leaves some out. Among about 150,000 clones listed, 82% were seen once. Specimen: PBMCs. The receptors were gathered from a woman aged 45 to 65 in good health and CMV-seropositive.

This clone was found a few times. The chain combines TRBV2 with TRBJ2-6; the match to TRBD1 covers 7 bases. Germline V lookup: CDR1 SNHLY, CDR2 FYNNEI. The ends lost 6 bases at V and 1 base at J; junction bases unmatched: 3. The CDR3 loop spans 15 amino acids. CDR3 coding DNA: TGTGCCAGCAGACACAGGGGATCTGGGGCCAACGTCCTGACTTTC. Its translation is CASRHRGSGANVLTF.

The V call is TRBV4-2, the J call TRBJ2-5; TRBD2 agrees at 14 bases. The CDR3 has 18 residues. CDR1 and CDR2 (germline): LGHNA, YNFKEQ. V lost 1 base, J lost 4 bases, and 8 bases stayed unmatched. Written as DNA, the CDR3 is TGTGCCAGCAGCCAAGGGACTAGCGGGGGGACCAATAGAGAGACCCAGTACTTC. Its protein product is CASSQGTSGGTNRETQYF.

The CDR3 region has the DNA TGTGCCAGCAGCGTCGACGGGACAGTCTCCTACGAGCAGTACTTC. Protein sequence: CASSVDGTVSYEQYF. The V and J genes are TRBV9 and TRBJ2-7; 7 bases agree with TRBD1. The V and J ends lost 2 bases and 0 bases, in that order; junction bases with no gene match: 5. There are 15 residues in the CDR3. Germline CDR1 and CDR2: SGDLS and YYNGEE.

The CDR3 coding sequence is TGCGCCAGCAGCTCTAATTGGCCCGGGGGGGACACAGATACGCAGTATTTT. Protein: CASSSNWPGGDTDTQYF. The genes are TRBV5-1 and TRBJ2-3; 8 bases align to TRBD2. Germline V gene data show CDR1 as SGHRS and CDR2 as YFSETQ. With V trimmed by 3 bases and J by 2 bases, 11 bases remained unmatched. This CDR3 is built from 17 residues.

A few counts support this clone. The V gene is TRBV11-2, the J gene TRBJ2-1; 8 bases are a match to TRBD1. Germline V gene sequence: CDR1 SGHAT, CDR2 FQNNGV. V gave up 1 base and J gave up 6 bases; unmatched junction bases: 8. This CDR3 spans 16 amino acids. In nucleotides, the CDR3 is TGTGCCAGCAGCTTAGGGTCCAGGGGGCTGATCAATGAGCAGTTCTTC. Amino acids: CASSLGSRGLINEQFF.

V usage is TRBV30 and J usage is TRBJ2-7, with 10 bases identical to TRBD1. CDR1 is GTSNPN and CDR2 is SVGIG in the germline V gene (reference sequence). This CDR3 region has 13 residues. V gave up 5 bases and J gave up 3 bases; unmatched junction bases: 4. CDR3 bases: TGTGCCTGGGGGACAGGGGATTTCTACGAGCAGTACTTC. Translation: CAWGTGDFYEQYF.

The rearrangement links TRBV18 to TRBJ2-2; the D gene is possibly TRBD1 (5 bases). V lost 2 bases, J lost 5 bases, and 15 bases lay in between. This CDR3 comprises 16 residues. Germline CDR1 and CDR2: KGHSH and LQKENI. The CDR3 sequence is CASSPIIRGSTGELFF. DNA for the CDR3: TGTGCCAGCTCACCAATAATAAGGGGATCGACCGGGGAGCTGTTTTTT.

V gene TRBV18 combines with J gene TRBJ1-1, with TRBD1 identical over 7 bases. From germline, CDR1 is KGHSH and CDR2 LQKENI. This CDR3 spans 12 amino acids. V was pared by 8 bases and J by 1 base, with 1 base of the junction left unmatched. The CDR3 protein is CASRQGNTEAFF. CDR3 nucleotide sequence: TGTGCCAGCCGACAGGGGAACACTGAAGCTTTCTTT.

The rearrangement joins TRBV15 to TRBJ1-3; 10 nucleotides agree with TRBD1. CDR3 length: 15 amino acids. CDR1 is LNHNV and CDR2 is YYDKDF in the germline V gene (reference sequence). Germline trimming cut 6 bases from V and 3 bases from J; bases unmatched to any gene: 5. The chain's CDR3 is CATSRQGASGNTIYF. The DNA of the CDR3 is TGTGCCACCAGTCGACAGGGGGCAAGTGGAAACACCATATATTTT.

The CDR3 reads CASSDGAGAADTQYF. The CDR3, as DNA: TGCGCCAGCAGTGATGGGGCAGGGGCGGCAGATACGCAGTATTTT. This chain joins TRBV10-1 and TRBJ2-3; the D gene is possibly TRBD1 (6 bases). Germline CDR1 WNHNN, CDR2 SYGVQD (reference sequence). The CDR3 spans 15 residues. With 3 bases removed from V and 4 bases from J, the gap between germline ends came to 14 bases.

V is TRBV10-3 and J is TRBJ2-1, with 7 bases lining up with TRBD1. CDR1 and CDR2 from the germline V gene are ENHRY and SYGVKD. The CDR3 is made up of 12 amino acids. The junction had 2 bases not matched to a gene; V was cut back by 6 bases and J by 6 bases. The CDR3 here is CAIRGTVNEQFF. The DNA of the CDR3 is TGTGCCATCAGAGGGACAGTCAATGAGCAGTTCTTC.

The V and J genes are TRBV5-1 and TRBJ2-3, with 9 bases identical to TRBD2. The CDR3 covers 17 residues. Germline lookup yields CDR1 SGHRS and CDR2 YFSETQ. V lost 0 bases and J lost 6; bases outside the gene matches: 11. In DNA form, the CDR3 reads TGCGCCAGCAGCTTGGGTCGGGGCGGGGGGGCCGTGGATACGCAGTATTTT. It specifies CASSLGRGGGAVDTQYF.

The J gene is TRBJ1-1, the V gene TRBV9; D is ambiguous. The CDR3 extends over 16 amino acids. CDR1 and CDR2 from the germline V gene are SGDLS and YYNGEE. The germline V and J ends were trimmed by 3 bases and 1 base, with 16 bases remaining between them. CDR3 loop: CASSAEGGPRNTEAFF. The CDR3 bases are TGTGCCAGCAGCGCGGAAGGAGGGCCAAGGAACACTGAAGCTTTCTTT.

The chain carries TRBV25-1 and TRBJ2-1, with a tentative D call TRBD1 (5 bases). This CDR3 is 12 amino acids long. Germline CDR1 and CDR2: MGHDK and SYGVNS. The V end lost 6 bases, the J end lost 7 bases, and 10 bases lay between the germline ends. CDR3 in DNA: TGTGCCAGCAGCCGACAGCCGAATGAGCAGTTCTTC. It specifies CASSRQPNEQFF.

The chain couples TRBV19 to TRBJ1-5, with D possibly TRBD1 on 6 matching bases. V lost 4 bases and J 0 bases, leaving 19 bases between the germline ends. The CDR3 is made up of 18 amino acids. Germline CDR1 LNHDA, CDR2 SQIVND (reference sequence). Here the CDR3 DNA reads TGTGCCAGTAGTAGACCGGGACAAGGGGGGGGTAGCAATCAGCCCCAGCATTTT. Its translation is CASSRPGQGGGSNQPQHF.

The V gene is TRBV10-2, the J gene TRBJ2-7, with 7 positions matching TRBD1. With V trimmed by 6 bases and J by 3 bases, 5 bases remained unmatched. The CDR3 totals 13 residues. The V gene's germline CDR1 is WSHSY and CDR2 SAAADI. The CDR3 DNA sequence: TGCGCCAGCAGGGGGACAGCCTACTACGAGCAGTACTTC. Amino acid sequence: CASRGTAYYEQYF.

This rearrangement joins TRBV11-3 to TRBJ2-2, with unresolved D. The CDR3 is made up of 12 amino acids. The V end was cut by 5 bases, the J end by 5 bases, with 6 bases between. Germline V CDR1 and CDR2: SGHNT, YENEEA. The CDR3: CASSPPTGELFF. In DNA form, the CDR3 reads TGTGCCAGCAGCCCCCCTACCGGGGAGCTGTTTTTT.

V and J are TRBV11-1 and TRBJ2-6, with D possibly being TRBD1 (6 bases). The germline V gene has CDR1 SGHAT and CDR2 FQDESV (reference sequence). CDR3 length: 17 residues. Trimming shortened V by 2 bases and J by 0 bases, and 11 bases separated the two germline ends. DNA of the CDR3: TGTGCCAGCAGCTTAATGGGACAATCCTCTGGGGCCAACGTCCTGACTTTC. Translating it yields CASSLMGQSSGANVLTF.

This rearrangement joins TRBV15 to TRBJ1-5; D uncertain. V lost 5 bases, J lost 6 bases, and 11 bases lay in between. The germline CDR1 and CDR2 sequences are LNHNV and YYDKDF (reference sequence). This CDR3 region has 13 residues. The CDR3 sequence: CATSHIGSQPQHF. CDR3 DNA sequence: TGTGCCACCAGCCATATCGGGAGTCAGCCCCAGCATTTT.

There are a few counts of this clone. V usage is TRBV18 and J usage is TRBJ2-1; 8 bases align to TRBD1. Germline CDR1 is KGHSH and CDR2 is LQKENI. This CDR3 region has 15 residues. Trimming cost V 3 bases and J 5 bases; bases outside gene matches: 6. CDR3 region: CASSPPGQVNNEQFF. The CDR3 nucleotides are TGTGCCAGCTCACCGCCGGGACAGGTTAACAATGAGCAGTTCTTC.

The CDR3 region is CASSIGYREITGELFF. CDR3 nucleotides: TGTGCCAGTAGTATAGGGTATAGGGAGATCACCGGGGAGCTGTTTTTT. This rearrangement joins TRBV19 to TRBJ2-2, with D maybe TRBD2 (5 bases). Between the trimmed V and J ends, which lost 1 base and 4 bases, there was a span of 13 bases. This CDR3 has 16 residues. Germline V gives CDR1 LNHDA, CDR2 SQIVND (reference sequence).

The J gene is TRBJ2-3, the V gene TRBV9; possibly TRBD2 for D (7 bases). Trimming removed 2 bases from V and 0 bases from J, with 13 bases in between. This CDR3 has 16 residues. Germline CDR1 is SGDLS and CDR2 is YYNGEE. The CDR3 is CASSVGGGLSTDTQYF. CDR3 coding DNA: TGTGCCAGCAGCGTTGGCGGGGGCCTAAGCACAGATACGCAGTATTTT.

V is TRBV19 and J is TRBJ2-6, with a tentative D call TRBD1 (6 bases). Looked up from germline, CDR1 is LNHDA and CDR2 is SQIVND (reference sequence). This CDR3 spans 15 amino acids. V lost 5 bases and J lost 2, with 10 bases in between. The CDR3 DNA reads TGTGCCAGTAGTCGGACAGACACTGGGGCCAACGTCCTGACTTTC. Translation: CASSRTDTGANVLTF. Based on the CDR3 plus reference TRBV19 and TRBJ2-6, the full variable domain is DGGITQSPKYLFRKEGQNVTLSCEQNLNHDAMYWYRQDPGQGLRLIYYSQIVNDFQKGDIAEGYSVSREKKESFPLTVTSAQKNPTAFYLCASSRTDTGANVLTFGAGSRLTVL.

The chain is built from TRBV11-2 and TRBJ1-1; tentative D call: TRBD1 (5 bases). Germline values: CDR1 SGHAT, CDR2 FQNNGV. V lost 5 bases to trimming and J lost 5 bases, with 15 bases between them. The CDR3 runs 14 residues. The chain's CDR3 is CASSSQGGGTEAFF. In DNA form, the CDR3 reads TGTGCCAGCAGCAGTCAGGGTGGAGGGACTGAAGCTTTCTTT.

This clone was seen only once. The chain employs TRBV10-2 and TRBJ1-2; 8 bases are shared with TRBD1. Per germline, CDR1 WSHSY and CDR2 SAAADI. CDR3 length equals 17 residues. J was trimmed by 2 bases and V by 5 bases; bases with no gene match: 13. The CDR3 DNA sequence: TGCGCCAGCAGTAAAAGCCAGGGGGCCTGGTACAACTATGGCTACACCTTC. It is translated as CASSKSQGAWYNYGYTF.

The chain uses TRBV6-5 and TRBJ1-5; D is undetermined. There are 14 residues in the CDR3. V dropped 2 bases and J dropped 0 bases, with 5 bases sitting between them. The V gene's germline CDR1 is MNHEY and CDR2 SVGAGI. The DNA for the CDR3 is TGTGCCAGCAGTTACAAATATAGCAATCAGCCCCAGCATTTT. Protein product: CASSYKYSNQPQHF.